Only one count was recorded for the clone carrying this TCR beta chain. Its antigen is not known. Donors included only healthy HIV-negative adults lacking recent acute infections or vaccinations. TCRdb keeps only in-frame clones here, not all; method: immunoSEQ multiplex PCR. Of approximately 100,000 clones listed, under 80% are singletons. This specimen comes from a study of shared clonotypes between healthy human individuals. Study-level results: Sharing across a few donors was seen in 4% to 6.5% of naive CD4 clonotypes. Relative to clonotypes present in all four donors, those not shared had lower generation probabilities.

Germline values: CDR1 LNHNV, CDR2 YYDKDF (reference sequence). This CDR3 is 14 amino acids long. Trimming removed 0 bases at V and 6 bases at J, with 8 bases between. Sequenced input: memory CD8+ T cells sorted from blood. Specified subset: CD45RO+ cells pooled with CCR7-negative TemRA cells. The chain recombines TRBV15 with TRBJ2-2, with D maybe TRBD2 (5 bases). This clonotype was sampled from a man aged 25-45 years in good health. CDR3 region: CATSRDRGAGELFF. The CDR3 coding sequence is TGTGCCACCAGCAGAGATCGGGGAGCCGGGGAGCTGTTTTTT.